The next 25 T cell receptor beta chains were all read from a single sample in a study of T cell responses to AZD1222 COVID-19 vaccine. The table came from immunoSEQ multiplex PCR; TCRdb's copy has only in-frame clones and leaves some out. The repertoire includes roughly 100,000 clones, over 75% of them detected once, and 8% to 9% sits in the top ten. Source: peripheral blood, taken on day 0 of AZD1222 vaccination. All receptors derive from an adult in good health.

The chain joins TRBV3-1 (or the pseudogene TRBV3-2) to TRBJ2-1, with a possible D match to TRBD2 (6 bases). The germline CDR1 and CDR2 sequences are LGHDT and YNNKEL (reference sequence). Between the trimmed V and J ends, which lost 0 bases and 12 bases, there was a span of 12 bases. This CDR3 comprises 13 residues. The CDR3 nucleotides read TGTGCCAGCAGCCAAGATGTGGGGCGGGGGCAGTTCTTC. As protein: CASSQDVGRGQFF.

V is TRBV2 and J is TRBJ1-5; no reliable D call. Germline V gene lookup returns CDR1 SNHLY and CDR2 FYNNEI. The V and J ends lost 5 bases and 4 bases respectively, with 9 bases between them. This CDR3 has 13 amino acids. This CDR3 reads CASSPRGNQPQHF. The DNA for the CDR3 is TGTGCCAGCAGTCCCCGGGGAAATCAGCCCCAGCATTTT.

The chain is built from TRBV25-1 and TRBJ2-1; D gene unclear. The CDR3 has 13 amino acids. Germline CDR1 and CDR2: MGHDK and SYGVNS. Trimming took 8 bases from V and 0 from J, leaving 8 bases between them. CDR3 nucleotides: TGTGCCAGCCGGCAGAGCTCCTACAATGAGCAGTTCTTC. It codes for CASRQSSYNEQFF.

On this clone: An end of the junction does not agree with germline; a read error may underlie this. The chain is built from TRBV5-5 and TRBJ2-1; D not certain. The germline gives CDR1 SGHKS, CDR2 YYEKEE (reference sequence). This CDR3 comprises 11 residues. Here the CDR3 DNA reads TGTACCAGCAGCCCCGCCAGCCTACAGTTCTTC. Translated: CTSSPASLQFF.

This chain joins TRBV21-1 and TRBJ1-1; whether TRBD1, the table's D call, matches the DNA was not checked. TRBV21-1 is recorded as a pseudogene. CDR3 length equals 20 residues. CDR3: CASSKGRCGGHSPLNTEAFF. CDR3 nucleotides: TGTGCCAGCAGCAAAGGGCGATGTGGGGGACACAGCCCATTGAACACTGAAGCTTTCTTT.

The CDR3 loop is CASSPSKNEQFF. CDR3 bases: TGTGCCAGCAGCCCTTCGAAGAATGAGCAGTTCTTC. The gene calls are TRBV9 and TRBJ2-1; D is uncertain. The CDR3 sequence is 12 residues long. The germline CDR1 and CDR2 sequences are SGDLS and YYNGEE. V gave up 4 bases and J gave up 7 bases, with 9 bases separating them.

The chain carries TRBV10-1 and TRBJ2-1; TRBD2 matches at 14 bases. The CDR3 contains 15 residues. Germline CDR1 is WNHNN and CDR2 is SYGVQD (reference sequence). V was clipped by 6 bases and J by 10 bases; unmatched bases: 8. CDR3 sequence (DNA): TGCGCCAGCAGGGACGGACTAGCGGGAGGAGACGAGCAGTTCTTC. This encodes CASRDGLAGGDEQFF.

The V and J genes are TRBV7-9 and TRBJ1-2; tentative D call: TRBD1 (6 bases). In germline, CDR1 is SEHNR, CDR2 FQNEAQ (reference sequence). This CDR3 spans 16 amino acids. V dropped 1 base and J dropped 5 bases, with 17 bases sitting between them. The CDR3 is CASSLGLGTTKYGYTF. The CDR3 DNA reads TGTGCCAGCAGCTTAGGCCTCGGGACAACAAAGTATGGCTACACCTTC.

The chain links TRBV7-2 to TRBJ2-2, with 7 bases that match TRBD2. Losses at the gene ends were 6 bases for V and 6 bases for J; bases not matched to a gene: 7. The CDR3 totals 14 residues. CDR1 is SGHTA and CDR2 is FQGNSA in the germline V gene. CDR3 coding DNA: TGTGCCAGCAGGACTAGCTCCATCCCCGGGGAGCTGTTTTTT. Encoded protein: CASRTSSIPGELFF.

This chain joins TRBV11-3 and TRBJ2-3, with D unresolved. Germline CDR1 SGHNT, CDR2 YENEEA. This CDR3 comprises 12 residues. V was clipped by 5 bases and J by 4 bases, with 7 bases between them. The CDR3 DNA reads TGTGCCAGCAGCCAAGAGGCAGATACGCAGTATTTT. Translated, it gives CASSQEADTQYF.

The chain has TRBV27 and TRBJ2-7; D perhaps matches TRBD2 (7 bases). Germline V gives CDR1 MNHEY, CDR2 SMNVEV (reference sequence). The ends were cut back, 1 base at V and 4 bases at J, with 14 bases in the middle. CDR3 length: 15 amino acids. The CDR3, as DNA: TGTGCCAGCAGTTTATATGGGGGGGGGCTATACGAGCAGTACTTC. Translation: CASSLYGGGLYEQYF.

The chain is built from TRBV15 and TRBJ1-1; TRBD1 is a possible D gene (5 bases). CDR3 length equals 15 residues. V dropped 1 base and J dropped 4 bases, with 13 bases sitting between them. CDR1 is LNHNV, CDR2 YYDKDF, per germline (reference sequence). Here the CDR3 reads CATSRGSGGSTEAFF. In DNA, the CDR3 is TGTGCCACCAGCAGAGGCTCCGGGGGAAGCACTGAAGCTTTCTTT.

The gene calls are TRBV3-1 (or the pseudogene TRBV3-2) and TRBJ1-1; D gene ambiguous. The V end lost 0 bases, the J end lost 5 bases, and 10 bases lay between the germline ends. Germline CDR1 is LGHDT and CDR2 is YNNKEL (reference sequence). This CDR3 is 14 amino acids long. CDR3 DNA: TGTGCCAGCAGCCAAGATAGCAGGAGGACTGAAGCTTTCTTT. Translating it yields CASSQDSRRTEAFF.

The chain carries TRBV28 and TRBJ2-5; the match to TRBD1 covers 7 bases. The CDR3 has 16 amino acids. V shed 3 bases and J 2 bases; nucleotides not matched to a gene: 9. CDR1 is MDHEN and CDR2 is SYDVKM in the germline V gene. The chain's CDR3 is CASSFPLGGSQETQYF. CDR3 nucleotide sequence: TGTGCCAGCAGTTTCCCCCTAGGGGGCTCTCAAGAGACCCAGTACTTC.

The rearrangement uses TRBV13 and TRBJ2-2; D remains unclear. In germline, CDR1 is PRHDT, CDR2 FYEKMQ (reference sequence). The CDR3 sequence is 12 residues long. Trimming removed 5 bases from V and 10 bases from J, with 11 bases in between. CDR3 region: CASSPGPEELFF. Here the CDR3 DNA reads TGTGCCAGCAGCCCCGGGCCCGAGGAGCTGTTTTTT.

The genes are TRBV13 and TRBJ1-2; D gene ambiguous. The CDR3 is 14 residues long. The germline V gene has CDR1 PRHDT and CDR2 FYEKMQ (reference sequence). Trimming cost V 0 bases and J 1 base, with 6 bases left between them. The CDR3: CASSLGAGNYGYTF. The CDR3 nucleotides are TGTGCCAGCAGCTTAGGTGCGGGTAACTATGGCTACACCTTC. Full variable domain (remainder filled in from reference TRBV13 and TRBJ1-2): AAGVIQSPRHLIKEKRETATLKCYPIPRHDTVYWYQQGPGQDPQFLISFYEKMQSDKGSIPDRFSAQQFSDYHSELNMSSLELGDSALYFCASSLGAGNYGYTFGSGTRLTVV.

The chain employs TRBV7-8 and TRBJ1-2, with D unresolved. This CDR3 spans 12 amino acids. CDR1 SGHVS and CDR2 FQNEAQ come from the germline V gene. V was clipped by 0 bases and J by 5 bases, with 4 bases between them. The CDR3 DNA follows: TGTGCCAGCAGCTTAGCACAGTATGGCTACACCTTC. Residues: CASSLAQYGYTF.

This chain uses TRBV4-2 with TRBJ2-4; 7 bases match TRBD2. Germline V gene lookup returns CDR1 LGHNA and CDR2 YNFKEQ. The CDR3 is 21 amino acids. Losses at the gene ends were 1 base for V and 0 bases for J; bases not matched to a gene: 18. CDR3 region: CASSQVPAAVISGVAKNIQYF. CDR3 coding DNA: TGTGCCAGCAGCCAAGTTCCAGCAGCGGTGATCAGCGGGGTAGCCAAAAACATTCAGTACTTC.

The gene calls are TRBV4-3 and TRBJ2-7, with 10 bases fitting TRBD1. Germline V gene data show CDR1 as LGHNA and CDR2 as YSLEER. CDR3 length: 15 amino acids. After removal of 4 bases from V and 2 bases from J, the junction contained 5 bases not matched to a gene. CDR3 in amino acids: CASSRGQGPTYEQYF. The CDR3, as DNA: TGCGCCAGCAGCCGGGGACAGGGGCCAACCTACGAGCAGTACTTC.

This clone has a handful of counts. V is TRBV5-8 and J is TRBJ2-1; TRBD2 is a possible D gene (6 bases). V lost 7 bases and J lost 5, with 16 bases in between. The CDR3 is made up of 14 amino acids. From germline, CDR1 is SGHTS and CDR2 YDEGEE. CDR3 loop: CASGKGRFDNEQFF. The CDR3, as DNA: TGTGCCAGCGGTAAGGGGAGGTTCGACAATGAGCAGTTCTTC.

V is TRBV7-9 and J is TRBJ2-3; possibly TRBD1 or TRBD2 for D (5 bases each). Germline V lookup: CDR1 SEHNR, CDR2 FQNEAQ (reference sequence). The CDR3 totals 13 residues. The ends were cut back, 6 bases at V and 2 bases at J, with 9 bases in the middle. Written as DNA, the CDR3 is TGTGCCAGCAGTGGGACGATCACAGATACGCAGTATTTT. This codes for CASSGTITDTQYF.

The genes are TRBV7-2 and TRBJ1-2; D gene uncertain. CDR1 is SGHTA, CDR2 FQGNSA, per germline. Trimming removed 2 bases from V and 8 bases from J, with 15 bases in between. This CDR3 is built from 14 residues. Here the CDR3 reads CASSLKFQAGGYTF. The DNA of the CDR3 is TGTGCCAGCAGCTTAAAGTTCCAGGCGGGGGGCTACACCTTC.

The chain uses TRBV5-1 and TRBJ2-5; D possibly corresponds to TRBD2 (6 bases). V lost 0 bases and J lost 5, with 11 bases in between. Germline V gene data show CDR1 as SGHRS and CDR2 as YFSETQ. This CDR3 comprises 14 residues. The CDR3 reads CASSLATRGETQYF. CDR3 in DNA: TGCGCCAGCAGCTTGGCCACGCGGGGTGAGACCCAGTACTTC.

This chain connects TRBV4-2 to TRBJ2-7; D gene ambiguous. Germline lookup yields CDR1 LGHNA and CDR2 YNFKEQ. The CDR3 has 15 residues. Trimming left V 0 bases short and J 3 bases short, with 12 bases between. This CDR3 is CASSQDIRKNYEQYF. The CDR3 DNA reads TGTGCCAGCAGCCAAGATATCAGGAAGAACTACGAGCAGTACTTC.

This clone has a single count. This rearrangement joins TRBV7-9 to TRBJ1-2; no reliable D call. V lost 8 bases to trimming and J lost 3 bases, with 19 bases between them. The CDR3 covers 15 residues. The V gene's germline CDR1 is SEHNR and CDR2 FQNEAQ (reference sequence). The CDR3 protein is CASEAGPLLDYGYTF. The CDR3, as DNA: TGTGCCAGCGAAGCCGGGCCCTTGCTAGACTATGGCTACACCTTC.